This T cell receptor beta chain was recorded in a study of blood T cell repertoires in COVID-19. Looked up from germline, CDR1 is SGHVS and CDR2 is FQNEAQ. The length of the CDR3 is 17 residues. V shed 5 bases, J shed 1 base, and the junction held 6 bases outside the gene matches. Sequencing was performed with immunoSEQ multiplex PCR; in TCRdb, only in-frame clones are kept and a portion is missing. The sample has about 180,000 clones; roughly 86% are singletons. What the recovered Cohort 3 donors had was two negative PCRs, clearance, or symptom resolution. The clonotype comes from a woman aged 25 to 39 who had recovered from COVID-19. The gene calls are TRBV7-8 and TRBJ2-2, with 11 bases aligning to TRBD2. Sequencing used PBMCs or T cells enriched from blood (not recorded which). DNA for the CDR3: TGTGCCAGCAGCAAGGAGACTAGCGGGATGAACACCGGGGAGCTGTTTTTT. The encoded protein is CASSKETSGMNTGELFF.